The following is a T cell receptor beta chain sequence with its context. The data stem from a study of blood T cell repertoires in COVID-19. Assay: immunoSEQ multiplex PCR; the TCRdb copy retains only in-frame clones and omits some. The sample yields roughly 190,000 clones, about 88% seen once. Germline CDR1 reads MNHEY; CDR2 reads SVGEGT. J was trimmed by 5 bases and V by 2 bases; bases with no gene match: 8. This CDR3 has 16 amino acids. This TCR came from a woman between 35 and 50 years old in a cohort exposed to, infected with or recovered from COVID-19 (not recorded which). This rearrangement joins TRBV6-2 or TRBV6-3 to TRBJ2-5, with 10 bases fitting TRBD2. The material sequenced was PBMCs or T cells enriched from blood (not recorded which). As DNA, the CDR3 is TGTGCCAGCAGTTACGTCAGCGGGAGGGCCTTGGAGACCCAGTACTTC. This sequence encodes CASSYVSGRALETQYF.